The sequence of this T cell receptor (beta chain) was determined in a study of cytomegalovirus exposure and HLA in healthy donors. Study-level points and caveats: With later analysis, a missense DCLRE1C variant became linked to TCR beta V- and J-gene trimming. Reportedly, diagnosis of cytomegalovirus status by the classifier showed high specificity and sensitivity.

PCR employed 60 Vbeta and 13 Jbeta primers. The assay was immunoSEQ multiplex PCR, and TCRdb's table has in-frame clones only and misses some. The sample consists of some 130,000 clones, approximately 80% of them appearing once. In germline, CDR1 is SEHNR, CDR2 FQNEAQ (reference sequence). This CDR3 spans 17 amino acids. As regards this clone: Its antigen remains unidentified. One end of the junction fails to match germline, which may point to a read error.

This clonotype was obtained from a male donor in good health and CMV-seronegative. Sequencing input: PBMCs. The rearrangement uses TRBV7-9 and TRBJ1-5; possible D gene TRBD1, 5 bases. The CDR3 reads CSSSFVVGASGNQPQHF. CDR3 in DNA: TGTTCCAGCAGCTTTGTAGTAGGGGCGTCAGGCAATCAGCCCCAGCATTTT.